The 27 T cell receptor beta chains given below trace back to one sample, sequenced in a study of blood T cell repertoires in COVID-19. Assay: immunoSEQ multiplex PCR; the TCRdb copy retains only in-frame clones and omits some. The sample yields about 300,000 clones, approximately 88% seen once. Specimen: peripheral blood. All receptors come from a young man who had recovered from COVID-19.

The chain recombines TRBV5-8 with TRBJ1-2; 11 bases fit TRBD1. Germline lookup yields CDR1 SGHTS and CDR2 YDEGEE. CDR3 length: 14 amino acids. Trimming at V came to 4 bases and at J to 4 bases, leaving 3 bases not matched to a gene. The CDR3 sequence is CASSRTGGAYGYTF. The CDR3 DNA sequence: TGTGCCAGCAGCCGGACAGGGGGCGCCTATGGCTACACCTTC.

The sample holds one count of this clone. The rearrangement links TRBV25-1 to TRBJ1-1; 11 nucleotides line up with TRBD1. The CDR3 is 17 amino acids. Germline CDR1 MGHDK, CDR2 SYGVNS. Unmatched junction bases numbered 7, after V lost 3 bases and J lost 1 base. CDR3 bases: TGTGCCAGCAGTGACGAATATGGGACAGGGGGGAACACTGAAGCTTTCTTT. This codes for CASSDEYGTGGNTEAFF.

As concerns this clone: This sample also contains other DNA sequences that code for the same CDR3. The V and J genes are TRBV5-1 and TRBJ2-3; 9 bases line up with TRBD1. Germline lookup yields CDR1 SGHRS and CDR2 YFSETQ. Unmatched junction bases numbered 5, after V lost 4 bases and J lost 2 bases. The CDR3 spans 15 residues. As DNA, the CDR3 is TGCGCCAGCAGCCTGGGACAGGGATCCACAGATACGCAGTATTTT. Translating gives CASSLGQGSTDTQYF.

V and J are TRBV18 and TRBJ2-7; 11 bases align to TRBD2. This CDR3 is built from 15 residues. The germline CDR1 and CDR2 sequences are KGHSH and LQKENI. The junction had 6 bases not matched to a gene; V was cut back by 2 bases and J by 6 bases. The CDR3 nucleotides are TGTGCCAGCTCACCAAGCACTAGCGGGAGCCTCGAGCAGTACTTC. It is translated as CASSPSTSGSLEQYF.

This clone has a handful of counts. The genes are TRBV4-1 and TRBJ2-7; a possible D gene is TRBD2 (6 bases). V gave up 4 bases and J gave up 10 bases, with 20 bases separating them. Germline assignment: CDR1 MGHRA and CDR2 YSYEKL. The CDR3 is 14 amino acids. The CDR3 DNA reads TGCGCCAGCAGCCGCATTGGGGAGGAAGCCCTCCAGTACTTC. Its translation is CASSRIGEEALQYF.

The CDR3 here is CATSPGGLGANVLTF. In nucleotides, the CDR3 is TGTGCCACCAGCCCGGGGGGACTGGGGGCCAACGTCCTGACTTTC. The chain links TRBV15 to TRBJ2-6; 7 positions match TRBD2. CDR3 size: 15 residues. V shed 5 bases, J shed 4 bases, and the junction held 5 bases outside the gene matches. Germline lookup yields CDR1 LNHNV and CDR2 YYDKDF (reference sequence).

CDR3 loop: CASSWDYEETQYF. The CDR3 nucleotides read TGTGCCAGCAGCTGGGACTACGAAGAGACCCAGTACTTC. The J gene is TRBJ2-5, the V gene TRBV3-1 (or the pseudogene TRBV3-2); 7 bases are shared with TRBD2. CDR3 length: 13 residues. CDR1 LGHDT and CDR2 YNNKEL come from the germline V gene (reference sequence). The V segment lost 5 bases and the J segment 3 bases; nucleotides outside the gene matches: 3.

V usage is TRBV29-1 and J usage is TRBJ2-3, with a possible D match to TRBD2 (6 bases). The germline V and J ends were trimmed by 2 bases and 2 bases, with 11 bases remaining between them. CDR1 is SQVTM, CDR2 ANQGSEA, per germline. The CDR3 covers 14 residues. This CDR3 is CSVELADTTDTQYF. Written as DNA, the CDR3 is TGCAGCGTTGAATTAGCGGACACCACAGATACGCAGTATTTT.

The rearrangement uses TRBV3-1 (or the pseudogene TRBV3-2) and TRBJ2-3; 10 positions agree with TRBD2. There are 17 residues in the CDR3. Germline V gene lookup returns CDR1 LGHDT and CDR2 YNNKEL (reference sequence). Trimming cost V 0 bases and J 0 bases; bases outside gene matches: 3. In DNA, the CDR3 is TGTGCCAGCAGCCAAGACCCGACTAGCGGGAGCACAGATACGCAGTATTTT. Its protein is CASSQDPTSGSTDTQYF.

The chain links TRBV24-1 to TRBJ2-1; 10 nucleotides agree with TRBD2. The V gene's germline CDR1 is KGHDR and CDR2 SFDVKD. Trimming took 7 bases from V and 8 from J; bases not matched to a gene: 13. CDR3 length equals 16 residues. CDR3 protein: CATSDGSSGSWDEQFF. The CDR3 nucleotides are TGTGCCACCAGCGACGGTTCTAGCGGGAGTTGGGATGAGCAGTTCTTC.

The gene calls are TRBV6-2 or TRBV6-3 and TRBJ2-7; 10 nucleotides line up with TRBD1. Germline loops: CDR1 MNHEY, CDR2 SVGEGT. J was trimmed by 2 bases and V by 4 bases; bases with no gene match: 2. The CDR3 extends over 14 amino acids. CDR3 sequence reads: CASSWTGGPYEQYF. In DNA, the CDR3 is TGTGCCAGCAGTTGGACAGGGGGACCCTACGAGCAGTACTTC.

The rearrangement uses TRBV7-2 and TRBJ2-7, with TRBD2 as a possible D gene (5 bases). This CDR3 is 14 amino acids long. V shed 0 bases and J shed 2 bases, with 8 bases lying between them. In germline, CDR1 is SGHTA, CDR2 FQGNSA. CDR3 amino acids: CASSLALGPYEQYF. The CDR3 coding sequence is TGTGCCAGCAGCTTAGCACTAGGTCCCTACGAGCAGTACTTC. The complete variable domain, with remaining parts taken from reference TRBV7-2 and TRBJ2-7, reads GAGVSQSPSNKVTEKGKDVELRCDPISGHTALYWYRQSLGQGLEFLIYFQGNSAPDKSGLPSDRFSAERTGGSVSTLTIQRTQQEDSAVYLCASSLALGPYEQYFGPGTRLTVT.

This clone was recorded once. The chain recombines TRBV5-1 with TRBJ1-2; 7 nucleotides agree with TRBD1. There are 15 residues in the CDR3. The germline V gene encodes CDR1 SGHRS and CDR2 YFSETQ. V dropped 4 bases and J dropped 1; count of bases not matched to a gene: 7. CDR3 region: CASSGGQISNYGYTF. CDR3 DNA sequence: TGCGCCAGCAGCGGGGGACAGATCAGTAACTATGGCTACACCTTC.

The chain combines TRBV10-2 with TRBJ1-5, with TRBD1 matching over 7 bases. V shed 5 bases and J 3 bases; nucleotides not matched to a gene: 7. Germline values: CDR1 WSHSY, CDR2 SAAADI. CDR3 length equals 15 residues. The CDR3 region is CASSFDRDNNQPQHF. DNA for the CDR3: TGCGCCAGCAGTTTCGACAGGGATAACAATCAGCCCCAGCATTTT.

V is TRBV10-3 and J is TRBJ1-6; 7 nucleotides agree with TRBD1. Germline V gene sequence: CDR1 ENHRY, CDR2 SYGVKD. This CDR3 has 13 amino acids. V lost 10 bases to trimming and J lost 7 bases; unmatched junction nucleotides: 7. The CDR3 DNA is TGTGCCACCAAGGGACAGATCAATTCACCCCTCCACTTT. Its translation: CATKGQINSPLHF.

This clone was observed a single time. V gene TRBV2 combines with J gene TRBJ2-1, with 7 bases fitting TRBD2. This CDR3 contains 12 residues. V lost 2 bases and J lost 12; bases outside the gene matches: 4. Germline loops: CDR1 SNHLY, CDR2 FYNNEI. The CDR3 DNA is TGTGCCAGCAGTGAAACGGCGGGGGTGCAGTTCTTC. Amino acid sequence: CASSETAGVQFF.

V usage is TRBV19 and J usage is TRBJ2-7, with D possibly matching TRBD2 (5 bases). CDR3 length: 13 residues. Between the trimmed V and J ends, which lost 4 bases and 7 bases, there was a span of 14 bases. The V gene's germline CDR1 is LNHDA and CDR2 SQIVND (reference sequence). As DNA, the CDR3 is TGTGCCAGTAGTAGGGTGGGTAGCGAGGAGCAGTACTTC. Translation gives CASSRVGSEEQYF.

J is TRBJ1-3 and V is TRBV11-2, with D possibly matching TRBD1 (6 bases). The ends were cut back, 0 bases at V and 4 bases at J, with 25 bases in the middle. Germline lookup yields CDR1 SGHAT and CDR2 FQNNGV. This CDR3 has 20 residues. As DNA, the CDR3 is TGTGCCAGCAGCTTAGATCAACAGGGCCCCTTGGTTGTCGGCGGAAACACCATATATTTT. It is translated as CASSLDQQGPLVVGGNTIYF.

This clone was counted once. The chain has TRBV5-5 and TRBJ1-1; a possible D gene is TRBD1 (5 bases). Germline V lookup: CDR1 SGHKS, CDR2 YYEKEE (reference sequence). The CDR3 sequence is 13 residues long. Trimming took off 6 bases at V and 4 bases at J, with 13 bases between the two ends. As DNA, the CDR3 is TGTGCCAGCAACTGGGGGGGTGCCACTGAAGCTTTCTTT. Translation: CASNWGGATEAFF.

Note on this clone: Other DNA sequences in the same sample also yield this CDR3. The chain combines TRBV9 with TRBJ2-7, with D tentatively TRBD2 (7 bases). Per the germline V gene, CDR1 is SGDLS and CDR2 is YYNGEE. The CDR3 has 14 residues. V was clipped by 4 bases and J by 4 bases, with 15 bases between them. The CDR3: CASSPTGGPYEQYF. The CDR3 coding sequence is TGTGCCAGCAGCCCAACGGGGGGCCCATACGAGCAGTACTTC.

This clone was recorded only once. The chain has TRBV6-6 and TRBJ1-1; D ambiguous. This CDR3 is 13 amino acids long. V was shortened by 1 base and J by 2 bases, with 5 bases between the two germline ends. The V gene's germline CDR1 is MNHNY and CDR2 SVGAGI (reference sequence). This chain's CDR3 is CASSYLINTEAFF. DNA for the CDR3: TGTGCCAGCAGTTACTTAATCAACACTGAAGCTTTCTTT.

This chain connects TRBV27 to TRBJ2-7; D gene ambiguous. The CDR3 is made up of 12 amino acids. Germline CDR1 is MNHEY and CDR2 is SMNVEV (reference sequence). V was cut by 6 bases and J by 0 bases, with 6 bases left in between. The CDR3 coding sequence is TGTGCCAGCAGCTCTAGCTCCTACGAGCAGTACTTC. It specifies CASSSSSYEQYF.

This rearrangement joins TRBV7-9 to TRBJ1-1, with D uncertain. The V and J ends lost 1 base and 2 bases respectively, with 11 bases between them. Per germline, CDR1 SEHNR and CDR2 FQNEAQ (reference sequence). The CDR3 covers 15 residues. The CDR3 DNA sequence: TGTGCCAGCAGCTTAGGAGGATCTTTTAACACTGAAGCTTTCTTT. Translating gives CASSLGGSFNTEAFF.

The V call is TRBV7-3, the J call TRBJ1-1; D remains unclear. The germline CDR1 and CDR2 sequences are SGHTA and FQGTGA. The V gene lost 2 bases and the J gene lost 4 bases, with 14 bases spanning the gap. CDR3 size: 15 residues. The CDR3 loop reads CASSLVAGGLTEAFF. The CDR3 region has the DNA TGTGCCAGCAGCTTAGTGGCGGGAGGTCTCACTGAAGCTTTCTTT.

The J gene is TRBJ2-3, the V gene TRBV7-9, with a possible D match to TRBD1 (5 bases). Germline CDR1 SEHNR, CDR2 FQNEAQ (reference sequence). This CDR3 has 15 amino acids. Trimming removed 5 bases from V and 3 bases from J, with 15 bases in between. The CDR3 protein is CASSDDSSLTDTQYF. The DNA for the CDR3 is TGTGCCAGCAGCGACGACAGCTCTCTGACAGATACGCAGTATTTT.

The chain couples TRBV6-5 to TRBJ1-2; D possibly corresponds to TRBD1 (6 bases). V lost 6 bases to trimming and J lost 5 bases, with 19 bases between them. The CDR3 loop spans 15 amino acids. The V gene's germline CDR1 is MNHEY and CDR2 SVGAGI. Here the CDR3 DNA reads TGTGCCAGCAGCCTCAAGGAGGGGGGGGATTATGGCTACACCTTC. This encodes CASSLKEGGDYGYTF.

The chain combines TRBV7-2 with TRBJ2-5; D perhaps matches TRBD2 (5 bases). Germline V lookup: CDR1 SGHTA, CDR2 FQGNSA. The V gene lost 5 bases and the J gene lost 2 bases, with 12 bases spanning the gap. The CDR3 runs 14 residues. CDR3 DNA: TGTGCCAGCAGCCCCGGGATTATGCAAGAGACCCAGTACTTC. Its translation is CASSPGIMQETQYF.